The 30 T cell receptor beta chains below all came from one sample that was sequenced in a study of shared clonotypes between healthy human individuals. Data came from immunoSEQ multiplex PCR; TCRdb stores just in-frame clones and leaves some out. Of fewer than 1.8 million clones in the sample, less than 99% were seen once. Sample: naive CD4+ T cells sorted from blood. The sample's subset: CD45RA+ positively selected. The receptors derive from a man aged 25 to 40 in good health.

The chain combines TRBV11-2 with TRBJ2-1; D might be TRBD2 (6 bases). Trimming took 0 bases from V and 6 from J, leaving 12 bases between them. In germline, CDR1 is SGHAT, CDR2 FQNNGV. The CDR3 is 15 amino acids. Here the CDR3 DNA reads TGTGCCAGCAGCTTAGACGGACTACCCGGCAATGAGCAGTTCTTC. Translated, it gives CASSLDGLPGNEQFF. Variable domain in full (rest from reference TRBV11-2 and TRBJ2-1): EAGVAQSPRYKIIEKRQSVAFWCNPISGHATLYWYQQILGQGPKLLIQFQNNGVVDDSQLPKDRFSAERLKGVDSTLKIQPAKLEDSAVYLCASSLDGLPGNEQFFGPGTRLTVL.

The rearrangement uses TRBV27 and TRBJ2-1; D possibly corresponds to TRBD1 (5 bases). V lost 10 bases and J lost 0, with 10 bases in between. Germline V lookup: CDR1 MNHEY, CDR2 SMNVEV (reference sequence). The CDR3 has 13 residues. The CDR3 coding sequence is TGTGCCACCCGACAGAGCTCCTACAATGAGCAGTTCTTC. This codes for CATRQSSYNEQFF.

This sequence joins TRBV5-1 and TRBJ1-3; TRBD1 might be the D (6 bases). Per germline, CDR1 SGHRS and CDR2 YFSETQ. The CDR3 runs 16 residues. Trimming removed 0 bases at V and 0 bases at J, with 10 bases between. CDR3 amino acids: CASSLGGGNSGNTIYF. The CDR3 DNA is TGCGCCAGCAGCTTGGGAGGGGGTAACTCTGGAAACACCATATATTTT.

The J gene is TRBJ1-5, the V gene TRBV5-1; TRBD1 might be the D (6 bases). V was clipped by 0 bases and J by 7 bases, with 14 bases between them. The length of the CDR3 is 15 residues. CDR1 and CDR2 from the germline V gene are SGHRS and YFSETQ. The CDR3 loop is CASSLGYGGQQPQHF. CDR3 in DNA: TGCGCCAGCAGCTTGGGTTATGGGGGGCAACAGCCCCAGCATTTT.

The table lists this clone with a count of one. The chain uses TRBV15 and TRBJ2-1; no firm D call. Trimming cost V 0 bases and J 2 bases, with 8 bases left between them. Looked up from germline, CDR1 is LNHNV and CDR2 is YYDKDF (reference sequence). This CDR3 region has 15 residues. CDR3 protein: CATSRDLGPYNEQFF. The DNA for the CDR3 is TGTGCCACCAGCAGAGATCTCGGTCCCTACAATGAGCAGTTCTTC.

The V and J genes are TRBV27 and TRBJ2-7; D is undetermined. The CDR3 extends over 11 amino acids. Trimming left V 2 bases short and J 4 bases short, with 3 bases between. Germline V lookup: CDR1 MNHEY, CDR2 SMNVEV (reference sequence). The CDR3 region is CASSLRYEQYF. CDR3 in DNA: TGTGCCAGCAGTTTACGGTACGAGCAGTACTTC.

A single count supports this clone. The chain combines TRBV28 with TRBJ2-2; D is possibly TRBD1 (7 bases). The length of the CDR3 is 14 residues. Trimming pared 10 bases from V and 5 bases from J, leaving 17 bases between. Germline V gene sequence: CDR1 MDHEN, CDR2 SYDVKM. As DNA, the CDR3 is TGTGCCACCCACAGGGGAGGATTGACCGGGGAGCTGTTTTTT. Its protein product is CATHRGGLTGELFF.

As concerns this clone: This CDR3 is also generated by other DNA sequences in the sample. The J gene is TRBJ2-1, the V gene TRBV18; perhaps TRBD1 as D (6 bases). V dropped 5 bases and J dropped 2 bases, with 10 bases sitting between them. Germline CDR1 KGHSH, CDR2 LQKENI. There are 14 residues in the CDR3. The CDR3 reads CASSLSGAYNEQFF. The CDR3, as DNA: TGTGCCAGCTCATTATCAGGGGCCTACAATGAGCAGTTCTTC.

CDR3 bases: TGTGCCAGCAGCTTAGATATTGGGCCAGCCCGCGGCTACACCTTC. Its protein product is CASSLDIGPARGYTF. The rearrangement links TRBV7-9 to TRBJ1-2; no firm D call. Germline values: CDR1 SEHNR, CDR2 FQNEAQ (reference sequence). CDR3 size: 15 residues. V was shortened by 1 base and J by 8 bases, with 17 bases between the two germline ends. The full variable domain, completed using reference TRBV7-9 and TRBJ1-2, is DTGVSQNPRHKITKRGQNVTFRCDPISEHNRLYWYRQTLGQGPEFLTYFQNEAQLEKSRLLSDRFSAERPKGSFSTLEIQRTEQGDSAMYLCASSLDIGPARGYTFGSGTRLTVV.

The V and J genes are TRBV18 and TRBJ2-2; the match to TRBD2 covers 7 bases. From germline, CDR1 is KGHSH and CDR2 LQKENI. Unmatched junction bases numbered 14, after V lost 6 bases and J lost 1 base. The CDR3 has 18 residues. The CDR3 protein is CASSLTTAGELNTGELFF. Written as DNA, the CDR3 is TGTGCCAGCTCCCTGACGACGGCGGGAGAGCTGAACACCGGGGAGCTGTTTTTT.

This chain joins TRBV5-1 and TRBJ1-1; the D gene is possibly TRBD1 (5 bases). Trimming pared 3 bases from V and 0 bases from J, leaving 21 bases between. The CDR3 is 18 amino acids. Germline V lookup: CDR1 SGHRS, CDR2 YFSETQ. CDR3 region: CASSWSPWDGGMNTEAFF. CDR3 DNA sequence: TGCGCCAGCAGCTGGAGCCCTTGGGACGGTGGGATGAACACTGAAGCTTTCTTT.

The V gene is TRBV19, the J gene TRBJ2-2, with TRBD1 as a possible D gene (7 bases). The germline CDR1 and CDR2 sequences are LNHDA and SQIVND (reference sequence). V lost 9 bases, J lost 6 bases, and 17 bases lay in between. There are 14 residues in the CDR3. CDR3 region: CASRRGRGSGELFF. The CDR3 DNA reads TGTGCCAGCCGGCGGGGCAGGGGGTCCGGGGAGCTGTTTTTT.

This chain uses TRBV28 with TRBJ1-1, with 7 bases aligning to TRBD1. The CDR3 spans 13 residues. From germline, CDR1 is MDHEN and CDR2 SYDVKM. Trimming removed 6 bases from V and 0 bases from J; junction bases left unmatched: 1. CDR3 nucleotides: TGTGCCAGCAGGGGGACAGTGAACACTGAAGCTTTCTTT. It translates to CASRGTVNTEAFF.

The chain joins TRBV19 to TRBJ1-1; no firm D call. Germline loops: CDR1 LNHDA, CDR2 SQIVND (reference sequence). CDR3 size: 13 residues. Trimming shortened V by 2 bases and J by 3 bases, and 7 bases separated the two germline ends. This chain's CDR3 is CASSISLDTEAFF. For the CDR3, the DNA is TGTGCCAGTAGTATATCTCTGGACACTGAAGCTTTCTTT.

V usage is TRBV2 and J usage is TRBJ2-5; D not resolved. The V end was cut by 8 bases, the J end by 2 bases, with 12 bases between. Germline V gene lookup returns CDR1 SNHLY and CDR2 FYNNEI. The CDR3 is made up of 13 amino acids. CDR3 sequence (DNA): TGTGCCAGCGGGCGGAAAACTCAAGAGACCCAGTACTTC. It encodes CASGRKTQETQYF.

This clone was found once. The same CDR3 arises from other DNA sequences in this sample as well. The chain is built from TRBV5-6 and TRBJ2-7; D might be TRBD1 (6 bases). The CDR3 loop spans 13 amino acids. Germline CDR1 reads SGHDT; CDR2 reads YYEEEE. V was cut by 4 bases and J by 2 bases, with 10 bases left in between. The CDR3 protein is CASSPGQPYEQYF. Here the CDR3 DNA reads TGTGCCAGCAGCCCTGGACAGCCCTACGAGCAGTACTTC. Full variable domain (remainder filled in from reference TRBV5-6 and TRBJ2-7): DAGVTQSPTHLIKTRGQQVTLRCSPKSGHDTVSWYQQALGQGPQFIFQYYEEEERQRGNFPDRFSGHQFPNYSSELNVNALLLGDSALYLCASSPGQPYEQYFGPGTRLTVT.

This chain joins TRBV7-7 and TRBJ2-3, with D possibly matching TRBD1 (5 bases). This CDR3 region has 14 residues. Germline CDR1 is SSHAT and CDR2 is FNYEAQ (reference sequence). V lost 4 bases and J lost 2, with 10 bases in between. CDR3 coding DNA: TGTGCCAGCAGCTATACAGGTTTCACAGATACGCAGTATTTT. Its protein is CASSYTGFTDTQYF. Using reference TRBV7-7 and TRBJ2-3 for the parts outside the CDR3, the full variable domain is GAGVSQSPRYKVTKRGQDVTLRCDPISSHATLYWYQQALGQGPEFLTYFNYEAQPDKSGLPSDRFSAERPEGSISTLTIQRTEQRDSAMYRCASSYTGFTDTQYFGPGTRLTVL.

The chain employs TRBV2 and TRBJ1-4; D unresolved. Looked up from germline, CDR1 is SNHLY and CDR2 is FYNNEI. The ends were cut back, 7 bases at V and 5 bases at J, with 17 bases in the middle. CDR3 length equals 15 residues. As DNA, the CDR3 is TGTGCCAGCACCGCAAGACAAACCTACAATGAAAAACTGTTTTTT. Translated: CASTARQTYNEKLFF.

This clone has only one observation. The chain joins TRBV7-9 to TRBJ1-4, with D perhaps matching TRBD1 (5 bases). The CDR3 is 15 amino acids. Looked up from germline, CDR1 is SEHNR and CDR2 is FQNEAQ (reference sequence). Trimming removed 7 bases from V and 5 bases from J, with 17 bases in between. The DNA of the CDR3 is TGTGCCAGCATCCTCCAGGGAGGGATCAATGAAAAACTGTTTTTT. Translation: CASILQGGINEKLFF.

The CDR3 DNA follows: TGTGCCAGCAGGGGGACGAGTGAGGGGGTTGAGCAGTTCTTC. It encodes CASRGTSEGVEQFF. The chain combines TRBV5-4 with TRBJ2-1; maybe TRBD1 (6 bases). V lost 5 bases and J lost 9, with 18 bases in between. CDR1 SGHNT and CDR2 YYREEE come from the germline V gene (reference sequence). The CDR3 sequence is 14 residues long.

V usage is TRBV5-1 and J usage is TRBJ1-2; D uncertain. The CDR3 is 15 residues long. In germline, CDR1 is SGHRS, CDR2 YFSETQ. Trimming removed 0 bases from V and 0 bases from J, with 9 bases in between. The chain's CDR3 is CASSLDFSANYGYTF. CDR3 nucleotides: TGCGCCAGCAGCTTGGACTTCTCAGCTAACTATGGCTACACCTTC.

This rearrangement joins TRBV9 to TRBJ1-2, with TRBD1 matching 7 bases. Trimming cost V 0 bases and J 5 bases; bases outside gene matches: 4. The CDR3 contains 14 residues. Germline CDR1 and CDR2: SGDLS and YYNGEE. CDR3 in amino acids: CASSVGSGGYGYTF. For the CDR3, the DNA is TGTGCCAGCAGCGTAGGCTCAGGGGGTTATGGCTACACCTTC.

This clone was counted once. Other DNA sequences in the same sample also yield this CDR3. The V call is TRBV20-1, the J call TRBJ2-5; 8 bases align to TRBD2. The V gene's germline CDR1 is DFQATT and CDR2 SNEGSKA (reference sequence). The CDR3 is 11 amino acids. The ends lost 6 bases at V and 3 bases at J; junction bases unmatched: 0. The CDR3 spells CSAAGEETQYF. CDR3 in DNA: TGCAGTGCAGCGGGAGAAGAGACCCAGTACTTC.

CDR3 nucleotides: TGTGCCAGCACCGGGACAGGGGGCGATCAGCCCCAGCATTTT. Amino acids: CASTGTGGDQPQHF. J is TRBJ1-5 and V is TRBV10-3; TRBD1 matches at 12 bases. Per germline, CDR1 ENHRY and CDR2 SYGVKD. The V segment lost 10 bases and the J segment 5 bases; nucleotides outside the gene matches: 6. The length of the CDR3 is 14 residues.

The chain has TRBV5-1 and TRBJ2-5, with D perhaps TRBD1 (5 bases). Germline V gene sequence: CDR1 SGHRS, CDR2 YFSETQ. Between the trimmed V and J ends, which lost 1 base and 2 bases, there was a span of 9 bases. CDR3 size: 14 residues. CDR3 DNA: TGCGCCAGCAGCTTGCAGGACACACAAGAGACCCAGTACTTC. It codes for CASSLQDTQETQYF.

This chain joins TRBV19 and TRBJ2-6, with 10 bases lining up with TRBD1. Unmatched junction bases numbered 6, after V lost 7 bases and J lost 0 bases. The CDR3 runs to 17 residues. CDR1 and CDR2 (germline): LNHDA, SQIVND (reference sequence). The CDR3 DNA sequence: TGTGCCAGTATTCGGACAGGGGGAGGCTCTGGGGCCAACGTCCTGACTTTC. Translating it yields CASIRTGGGSGANVLTF.

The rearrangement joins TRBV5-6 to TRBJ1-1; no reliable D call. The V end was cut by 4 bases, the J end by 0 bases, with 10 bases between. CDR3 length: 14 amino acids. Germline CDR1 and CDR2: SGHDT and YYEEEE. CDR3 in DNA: TGTGCCAGCAGCGATCGGACGGTGAACACTGAAGCTTTCTTT. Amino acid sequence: CASSDRTVNTEAFF. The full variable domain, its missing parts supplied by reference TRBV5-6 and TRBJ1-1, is DAGVTQSPTHLIKTRGQQVTLRCSPKSGHDTVSWYQQALGQGPQFIFQYYEEEERQRGNFPDRFSGHQFPNYSSELNVNALLLGDSALYLCASSDRTVNTEAFFGQGTRLTVV.

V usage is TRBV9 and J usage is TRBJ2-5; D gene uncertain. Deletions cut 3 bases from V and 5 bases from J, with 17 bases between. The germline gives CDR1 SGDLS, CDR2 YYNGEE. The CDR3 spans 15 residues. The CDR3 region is CASSAAPSGGETQYF. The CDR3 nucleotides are TGTGCCAGCAGCGCGGCCCCTTCGGGTGGCGAGACCCAGTACTTC.

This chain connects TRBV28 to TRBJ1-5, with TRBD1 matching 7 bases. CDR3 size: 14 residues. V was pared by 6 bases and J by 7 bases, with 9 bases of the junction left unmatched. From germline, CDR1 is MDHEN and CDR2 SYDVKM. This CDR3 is CASSPTGEMQPQHF. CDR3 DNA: TGTGCCAGCAGCCCTACAGGGGAAATGCAGCCCCAGCATTTT.

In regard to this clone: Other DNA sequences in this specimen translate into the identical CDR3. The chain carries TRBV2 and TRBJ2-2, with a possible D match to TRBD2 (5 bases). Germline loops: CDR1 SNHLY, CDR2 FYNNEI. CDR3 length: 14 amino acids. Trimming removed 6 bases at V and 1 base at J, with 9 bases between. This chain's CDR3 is CASRFEGNTGELFF. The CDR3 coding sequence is TGTGCCAGCAGATTCGAGGGGAACACCGGGGAGCTGTTTTTT.